These 29 T cell receptor beta chains were sequenced from one sample in a study of T cells in Graves' hyperthyroidism and ophthalmopathy. Amplified regions were TCR beta CDR3 sequences from RNA transcripts. The HTBI set primed first-round TCR CDR3 RT-PCR. MiXCR was run by TCRdb on the multiplex PCR reads, yielding one entry per CDR3 protein. The sample has around 450,000 distinct CDR3 sequences, 15% to 18% seen once. The sample consisted of blood. The source of these receptors is a woman under 30 with Graves' hyperthyroidism.

This clonotype occurred many times. The chain links TRBV11-3 to TRBJ2-1; D possibly corresponds to TRBD1 (6 bases). Germline CDR1 is SGHNT and CDR2 is YENEEA. This CDR3 has 15 amino acids. The V and J ends lost 4 bases and 7 bases respectively, with 17 bases between them. The CDR3, as DNA: TGTGCCAGCAGCTCCGTTGACAGGCCGGGGAATGAGCAGTTCTTC. Amino acids: CASSSVDRPGNEQFF.

Comment on this clonotype: A much larger clone lies one base from this, so it may be a read error. CDR3 protein: CASSLVYPYISDAQYF. CDR3 DNA sequence: TGCGCCAGCAGCTTGGTATACCCGTATATTTCAGATGCGCAGTATTTT. The chain couples TRBV5-1 to TRBJ2-3; D remains unclear. This CDR3 comprises 16 residues. Germline V gene data show CDR1 as SGHRS and CDR2 as YFSETQ.

This clonotype was recorded many times. The chain combines TRBV6-1 with TRBJ1-1; perhaps TRBD1 as D (6 bases). Trimming removed 6 bases at V and 4 bases at J, with 12 bases between. CDR1 MNHNS and CDR2 SASEGT come from the germline V gene. This CDR3 has 13 amino acids. CDR3 nucleotides: TGTGCCAGCAGGAAGGGGGGTGGCACTGAAGCTTTCTTT. It is translated as CASRKGGGTEAFF.

The rearrangement links TRBV2 to TRBJ2-7; perhaps TRBD2 as D (6 bases). The V gene's germline CDR1 is SNHLY and CDR2 FYNNEI. V was cut by 7 bases and J by 4 bases, with 17 bases left in between. The CDR3 is made up of 14 amino acids. In DNA, the CDR3 is TGTGCCAGCACGGGACCGCGGGACCGGTACGAGCAGTACTTC. It is translated as CASTGPRDRYEQYF.

As concerns this clonotype: Just one base apart from a much larger clone, this may be a read error. The gene calls are TRBV12-3 or TRBV12-4 and TRBJ1-2; unclear D gene. Trimming left V 6 bases short and J 0 bases short, with 11 bases between. The CDR3 is 14 amino acids. The CDR3: CASSHGGANYGYTF. The CDR3 nucleotides are TGTGCCAGCAGCCATGGCGGGGCTAACTATGGCTACACCTTC.

This clonotype was counted a few times. Sequence at one end of the junction differs from germline and may be a read error. The V call is TRBV5-5, the J call TRBJ1-2; 8 bases align to TRBD1. This CDR3 comprises 15 residues. Germline values: CDR1 SGHKS, CDR2 YYEKEE (reference sequence). CDR3 sequence: CASSLGQASLFGCTF. For the CDR3, the DNA is TGTGCCAGCAGTTTGGGACAGGCTTCCCTCTTTGGCTGCACCTTC.

The table lists this clonotype with many counts. The V and J genes are TRBV20-1 and TRBJ1-5; 8 bases align to TRBD1. This CDR3 has 16 residues. Germline V gives CDR1 DFQATT, CDR2 SNEGSKA (reference sequence). J lost 0 bases, V lost 4 bases, and 8 bases had no gene match. DNA for the CDR3: TGCAGTGCTACCGGGACAGGCAAATATAGCAATCAGCCCCAGCATTTT. Protein product: CSATGTGKYSNQPQHF.

The chain links TRBV30 to TRBJ1-1; no clear D gene. CDR3 length: 12 residues. Germline V gene data show CDR1 as GTSNPN and CDR2 as SVGIG (reference sequence). V was trimmed by 2 bases and J by 6 bases, leaving 10 bases between them. Written as DNA, the CDR3 is TGTGCCTGGAGTAGGGAAACCGCTGAAGCTTTCTTT. Translated, it gives CAWSRETAEAFF. Looking up the rest from reference TRBV30 and TRBJ1-1 gives the full variable domain: SQTIHQWPATLVQPVGSPLSLECTVEGTSNPNLYWYRQAAGRGLQLLFYSVGIGQISSEVPQNLSASRPQDRQFILSSKKLLLSDSGFYLCAWSRETAEAFFGQGTRLTVV.

This clonotype was counted between two and nine times. V gene TRBV20-1 combines with J gene TRBJ2-7; D is ambiguous. In germline, CDR1 is DFQATT, CDR2 SNEGSKA (reference sequence). The V end lost 6 bases, the J end lost 7 bases, and 19 bases lay between the germline ends. This CDR3 has 13 residues. The CDR3 DNA follows: TGCAGTGCCCCCCCTGGGCCCCTACGGGAGCAGTACTTC. Protein: CSAPPGPLREQYF.

V gene TRBV7-6 combines with J gene TRBJ2-6, with 7 nucleotides matching TRBD1. J was trimmed by 3 bases and V by 5 bases; bases with no gene match: 4. CDR1 is SGHVS, CDR2 FNYEAQ, per germline. CDR3 length: 15 amino acids. The CDR3 sequence is CASSRTGDGANVLTF. DNA for the CDR3: TGTGCCAGCAGCCGTACAGGGGATGGGGCCAACGTCCTGACTTTC.

Turning to this clonotype: One end of the junction varies from germline; a read error may be responsible. This chain joins TRBV25-1 and TRBJ1-2; D perhaps matches TRBD1 (5 bases). In germline, CDR1 is MGHDK, CDR2 SYGVNS. This CDR3 has 14 residues. The CDR3 nucleotides read TGTGCCAGCAGTGAATATGACAGAAGCTCGCCCTTATCCTTC. Residues: CASSEYDRSSPLSF.

In its sample, this clonotype was seen a few times. The chain uses TRBV7-9 and TRBJ2-7, with D hard to call. V was shortened by 4 bases and J by 7 bases, with 17 bases between the two germline ends. Germline values: CDR1 SEHNR, CDR2 FQNEAQ (reference sequence). This CDR3 is built from 14 residues. The CDR3 loop is CASSSVVAPEEQYF. Written as DNA, the CDR3 is TGTGCCAGCAGCTCCGTGGTGGCCCCTGAGGAGCAGTACTTC.

This clonotype was counted a single time. V is TRBV9 and J is TRBJ2-5; D call uncertain. The V gene lost 0 bases and the J gene lost 1 base, with 10 bases spanning the gap. This CDR3 region has 15 residues. Germline-derived CDR1 and CDR2 are SGDLS and YYNGEE. The CDR3 DNA sequence: TGTGCCAGCAGCGTAGTAGTTGGTATCCAAGAGACCCAGTACTTC. It encodes CASSVVVGIQETQYF.

This clonotype was seen at least ten times. V is TRBV19 and J is TRBJ1-3; D not resolved. The V and J ends lost 1 base and 0 bases respectively, with 7 bases between them. The CDR3 runs to 15 residues. Germline V gene sequence: CDR1 LNHDA, CDR2 SQIVND (reference sequence). The CDR3 DNA follows: TGTGCCAGTAGTATAGGGACTGGCTCTGGAAACACCATATATTTT. It specifies CASSIGTGSGNTIYF. Full variable domain (outside the CDR3, taken from reference TRBV19 and TRBJ1-3): DGGITQSPKYLFRKEGQNVTLSCEQNLNHDAMYWYRQDPGQGLRLIYYSQIVNDFQKGDIAEGYSVSREKKESFPLTVTSAQKNPTAFYLCASSIGTGSGNTIYFGEGSWLTVV.

This clonotype has more than one count but fewer than ten. V and J are TRBV2 and TRBJ2-2; 8 nucleotides line up with TRBD2. Germline V CDR1 and CDR2: SNHLY, FYNNEI. V was pared by 3 bases and J by 5 bases, with 8 bases of the junction left unmatched. This CDR3 is built from 16 residues. The CDR3 reads CASSDWERERTGELFF. Here the CDR3 DNA reads TGTGCCAGCAGTGATTGGGAGCGGGAGAGGACCGGGGAGCTGTTTTTT.

This clonotype occurred a few times. This chain links TRBV29-1 with TRBJ2-7; D gene uncertain. The germline V gene has CDR1 SQVTM and CDR2 ANQGSEA. This CDR3 region has 13 residues. V dropped 2 bases and J dropped 0 bases, with 8 bases sitting between them. The chain's CDR3 is CSVELRSSYEQYF. Here the CDR3 DNA reads TGCAGCGTTGAATTGCGGAGCTCCTACGAGCAGTACTTC.

This clonotype occurred many times. This chain links TRBV2 with TRBJ1-5, with 9 nucleotides matching TRBD1. Trimming at V came to 2 bases and at J to 7 bases, leaving 9 bases not matched to a gene. The germline V gene encodes CDR1 SNHLY and CDR2 FYNNEI. The CDR3 runs to 16 residues. The CDR3 region is CASSERDRVLSQPQHF. The CDR3 nucleotides read TGTGCCAGCAGTGAACGGGACAGGGTCTTGAGCCAGCCCCAGCATTTT.

This clonotype was seen repeatedly, ten times or more. V is TRBV19 and J is TRBJ2-1; TRBD2 agrees at 12 bases. Germline trimming cut 7 bases from V and 7 bases from J; bases unmatched to any gene: 14. CDR1 and CDR2 from the germline V gene are LNHDA and SQIVND (reference sequence). This CDR3 comprises 17 residues. CDR3 DNA: TGTGCCAGTAACTCACCCCTAGGACTAGCGGGGATAAATGAGCAGTTCTTC. Residues: CASNSPLGLAGINEQFF.

This clonotype came up many times. This chain links TRBV20-1 with TRBJ2-3; 7 bases match TRBD2. Looked up from germline, CDR1 is DFQATT and CDR2 is SNEGSKA (reference sequence). J lost 1 base, V lost 5 bases, and 3 bases had no gene match. This CDR3 is built from 13 residues. The CDR3 reads CSAGLAGTDTQYF. The CDR3 DNA is TGCAGTGCTGGGCTAGCGGGCACAGATACGCAGTATTTT.

This clonotype has ten or more counts. The chain is built from TRBV11-2 and TRBJ1-3; D might be TRBD1 (6 bases). There are 15 residues in the CDR3. CDR1 and CDR2 from the germline V gene are SGHAT and FQNNGV. V gave up 5 bases and J gave up 0 bases, with 11 bases separating them. The CDR3 reads CASSAQGTSGNTIYF. The CDR3 nucleotides read TGTGCCAGCAGCGCACAGGGTACCTCTGGAAACACCATATATTTT. The full variable domain, in which reference TRBV11-2 and TRBJ1-3 provide the parts outside the CDR3, is EAGVAQSPRYKIIEKRQSVAFWCNPISGHATLYWYQQILGQGPKLLIQFQNNGVVDDSQLPKDRFSAERLKGVDSTLKIQPAKLEDSAVYLCASSAQGTSGNTIYFGEGSWLTVV.

This clonotype was found many times. This chain joins TRBV5-1 and TRBJ2-5; tentative D call: TRBD2 (5 bases). The ends were cut back, 4 bases at V and 0 bases at J, with 13 bases in the middle. The CDR3 sequence is 15 residues long. Germline assignment: CDR1 SGHRS and CDR2 YFSETQ. CDR3 amino acids: CASSRLPGYQETQYF. The CDR3 DNA reads as TGCGCCAGCAGCCGACTTCCGGGGTACCAAGAGACCCAGTACTTC.

This clonotype was picked up many times. The chain is built from TRBV7-8 and TRBJ2-2; D remains unclear. CDR1 is SGHVS, CDR2 FQNEAQ, per germline. The ends were cut back, 2 bases at V and 1 base at J, with 5 bases in the middle. This CDR3 has 14 amino acids. CDR3 region: CASSLMGNTGELFF. CDR3 nucleotides: TGTGCCAGCAGCTTAATGGGGAACACCGGGGAGCTGTTTTTT.

Many counts were recorded for this clonotype. The chain is built from TRBV19 and TRBJ1-2; possible D gene TRBD1, 5 bases. This CDR3 has 13 residues. CDR1 and CDR2 from the germline V gene are LNHDA and SQIVND (reference sequence). V lost 5 bases and J lost 6, with 13 bases in between. CDR3 loop: CASSPPDKDGYTF. The CDR3 nucleotides read TGTGCCAGTAGTCCACCGGACAAAGATGGCTACACCTTC. Together with reference TRBV19 and TRBJ1-2, the CDR3 gives the full variable domain: DGGITQSPKYLFRKEGQNVTLSCEQNLNHDAMYWYRQDPGQGLRLIYYSQIVNDFQKGDIAEGYSVSREKKESFPLTVTSAQKNPTAFYLCASSPPDKDGYTFGSGTRLTVV.

This clonotype occurred many times. The chain is built from TRBV7-3 and TRBJ2-3; 13 bases fit TRBD2. The germline CDR1 and CDR2 sequences are SGHTA and FQGTGA. The length of the CDR3 is 19 residues. Trimming cost V 5 bases and J 5 bases; bases outside gene matches: 16. The CDR3 loop is CASSPRWETSGRVGDTQYF. DNA of the CDR3: TGTGCCAGCAGCCCCCGGTGGGAAACTAGCGGGAGGGTAGGAGATACGCAGTATTTT.

The rearrangement joins TRBV6-1 to TRBJ2-7; 9 positions match TRBD1. Germline CDR1 reads MNHNS; CDR2 reads SASEGT. This CDR3 contains 15 residues. Germline trimming cut 3 bases from V and 3 bases from J; bases unmatched to any gene: 6. Written as DNA, the CDR3 is TGTGCCAGCAGTGATAGACAGGGGGGAAGCTACGAGCAGTACTTC. Encoded protein: CASSDRQGGSYEQYF.

The chain couples TRBV3-1 to TRBJ1-2; 7 positions agree with TRBD1. The length of the CDR3 is 13 residues. Germline V gene lookup returns CDR1 LGHDT and CDR2 YNNKEL (reference sequence). V dropped 4 bases and J dropped 8; count of bases not matched to a gene: 7. CDR3 bases: TGTGCCAGCAGCCTAGAGGGGGCAGGAGGCTACACCTTC. Translation: CASSLEGAGGYTF.

This clonotype was picked up many times. The chain recombines TRBV7-8 with TRBJ1-2; TRBD1 might be the D (6 bases). Germline V CDR1 and CDR2: SGHVS, FQNEAQ. The CDR3 spans 14 residues. V was cut by 5 bases and J by 7 bases, with 17 bases left in between. CDR3 nucleotide sequence: TGTGCCAGCAGCACTGGGACATCCCTAGGTGGCTACACCTTC. Protein product: CASSTGTSLGGYTF.

This clonotype was seen repeatedly, ten times or more. The V call is TRBV6-2 or TRBV6-3, the J call TRBJ2-1; D unclear. The CDR3 runs to 10 residues. Germline V gene data show CDR1 as MNHEY and CDR2 as SVGEGT. V was cut by 8 bases and J by 10 bases, with 9 bases left in between. The CDR3 sequence: CASGLGEQFF. DNA for the CDR3: TGTGCCAGCGGCCTCGGGGAGCAGTTCTTC.

This clonotype was seen many times. The V and J genes are TRBV2 and TRBJ1-2; possible D gene TRBD1, 5 bases. Deletions cut 6 bases from V and 0 bases from J, with 14 bases between. Germline CDR1 is SNHLY and CDR2 is FYNNEI. The CDR3 is 15 amino acids. CDR3 DNA sequence: TGTGCCAGCAGGAGGGACCGCGGGGCTAACTATGGCTACACCTTC. This sequence encodes CASRRDRGANYGYTF.